The clone carrying this T cell receptor beta chain was recorded at least ten times. Its target is unknown. One end of the junction does not line up with germline, which may come from a read error. Library preparation (for TCRbeta) was performed with unique molecular identifiers. In TCRdb, the PCR reads were re-called with MiXCR into one record per CDR3 protein. The sample shows about 1,000,000 distinct CDR3 sequences, roughly 29% of them seen only once. Germline CDR1 reads SGHRS; CDR2 reads YFSETQ. The CDR3 covers 13 residues. The data stem from a study of T-cell reconstitution after alpha-beta-depleted transplantation in children. Broader study findings: In patients about two months after transplant, alpha-beta T cells reportedly arose from several hundred expanded graft clones.

The chain is built from TRBV5-1 and TRBJ1-2; D is unresolved. The specimen was PBMCs, mostly from graft donor cells, collected 360 days after TCRalphabeta/CD19-depleted stem cell transplant. This receptor was obtained from a boy in the first two years of life who had a stem cell transplant for SCID, so the T cells may come from the graft donor. This CDR3 is CASSPDRNYGYTF. The CDR3 bases are TGTGCCAGCAGCCCGGACCGTAACTATGGCTACACCTTC. The full variable domain, its missing parts supplied by reference TRBV5-1 and TRBJ1-2, is KAGVTQTPRYLIKTRGQQVTLSCSPISGHRSVSWYQQTPGQGLQFLFEYFSETQRNKGNFPGRFSGRQFSNSRSEMNVSTLELGDSALYLCASSPDRNYGYTFGSGTRLTVV.